Shown below are 21 T cell receptor beta chains from a single sample sequenced in a study of OX40 agonist ivuxolimab in advanced cancers. Clones were read by immunoSEQ multiplex PCR, and TCRdb kept only the in-frame ones, dropping some. The table includes 77,000 or so clones, 90% to 95% detected once. The sequencing here drew on CD4+ or CD8+ T cells sorted from blood, taken in a trial of the OX40 agonist ivuxolimab. The receptors here all came from an adult with an advanced solid tumor such as melanoma, head and neck, liver or kidney cancer.

The V and J genes are TRBV18 and TRBJ1-5; 8 positions agree with TRBD1. The CDR3 length is 17 residues. After removal of 4 bases from V and 2 bases from J, the junction contained 10 bases not matched to a gene. Germline CDR1 KGHSH, CDR2 LQKENI. The CDR3 loop reads CASSRGQDMVGNQPQHF. The DNA for the CDR3 is TGTGCCAGCTCACGGGGACAGGATATGGTAGGCAATCAGCCCCAGCATTTT.

V is TRBV5-1 and J is TRBJ1-1; D is unresolved. The CDR3 has 16 residues. Trimming left V 3 bases short and J 2 bases short, with 17 bases between. Germline V lookup: CDR1 SGHRS, CDR2 YFSETQ. The CDR3 DNA follows: TGCGCCAGCAGCTCCCTACCGGGGATGGTAAACACTGAAGCTTTCTTT. Protein product: CASSSLPGMVNTEAFF.

This clone was recorded once. The V and J genes are TRBV9 and TRBJ1-2; TRBD1 matches 7 bases. The trim removed 0 bases at V and 8 bases at J, leaving 7 bases unmatched. Germline V gene sequence: CDR1 SGDLS, CDR2 YYNGEE. The CDR3 consists of 14 residues. The CDR3 DNA is TGTGCCAGCAGCGTAGAAGGCAGGGGGGACGGCTACACCTTC. Translated: CASSVEGRGDGYTF.

The genes are TRBV5-4 and TRBJ2-7, with 10 positions matching TRBD1. J gave up 3 bases and V 2 bases, and 5 bases lay outside the gene matches. The CDR3 length is 15 residues. The germline V gene has CDR1 SGHNT and CDR2 YYREEE (reference sequence). As DNA, the CDR3 is TGTGCCAGCAGCTTCGGACAGGGGGGATTCTACGAGCAGTACTTC. As protein: CASSFGQGGFYEQYF.

This chain uses TRBV5-1 with TRBJ2-7, with D possibly TRBD2 on 5 matching bases. The CDR3 spans 12 residues. The V end lost 0 bases, the J end lost 6 bases, and 7 bases lay between the germline ends. The germline CDR1 and CDR2 sequences are SGHRS and YFSETQ. The CDR3 protein is CASSLGLSEQYF. The CDR3 bases are TGCGCCAGCAGCTTGGGACTAAGCGAGCAGTACTTC.

The genes are TRBV4-1 and TRBJ1-4, with D hard to call. Germline CDR1 MGHRA, CDR2 YSYEKL. Trimming removed 1 base from V and 8 bases from J, with 11 bases in between. This CDR3 is built from 14 residues. CDR3 DNA: TGCGCCAGCAGCCAAGTGGTGGGCTCAGAAAAACTGTTTTTT. This encodes CASSQVVGSEKLFF.

This chain joins TRBV6-5 and TRBJ2-7; D gene uncertain. V lost 2 bases to trimming and J lost 2 bases, with 16 bases between them. Germline CDR1 is MNHEY and CDR2 is SVGAGI. The CDR3 totals 16 residues. CDR3 in DNA: TGTGCCAGCAGTTACAGTGGGCCGGTAGATACCTACGAGCAGTACTTC. Protein: CASSYSGPVDTYEQYF.

The chain joins TRBV27 to TRBJ2-7; no firm D call. From germline, CDR1 is MNHEY and CDR2 SMNVEV (reference sequence). The V end lost 0 bases, the J end lost 2 bases, and 11 bases lay between the germline ends. This CDR3 spans 15 amino acids. As DNA, the CDR3 is TGTGCCAGCAGTTTATCGTTCGGGTGGGCCTACGAGCAGTACTTC. This gives the protein CASSLSFGWAYEQYF.

This chain connects TRBV19 to TRBJ2-1; D tentatively fits TRBD1 or TRBD2 (5 bases each). This CDR3 has 16 amino acids. The germline V and J ends were trimmed by 5 bases and 3 bases, with 17 bases remaining between them. Germline CDR1 LNHDA, CDR2 SQIVND (reference sequence). In DNA, the CDR3 is TGTGCCAGTAGTTCCCGAGGGGATTGGTACTACAATGAGCAGTTCTTC. Translation: CASSSRGDWYYNEQFF.

The chain employs TRBV5-1 and TRBJ1-1, with D perhaps matching TRBD1 (5 bases). Trimming removed 1 base at V and 7 bases at J, with 14 bases between. The CDR3 extends over 14 amino acids. Germline CDR1 and CDR2: SGHRS and YFSETQ. CDR3 loop: CASSLYRGMVEAFF. The CDR3 DNA reads as TGCGCCAGCAGCTTGTATCGGGGGATGGTTGAAGCTTTCTTT.

The V and J genes are TRBV4-3 and TRBJ2-5; weak D call: TRBD2 (6 bases). Trimming left V 3 bases short and J 6 bases short, with 17 bases between. This CDR3 is built from 15 residues. Germline V lookup: CDR1 LGHNA, CDR2 YSLEER. The DNA for the CDR3 is TGCGCCAGCAGCCAGGCCCCGGAGGGGAGGCAGACCCAGTACTTC. Translated, it gives CASSQAPEGRQTQYF.

The sample holds one count of this clone. The rearrangement links TRBV27 to TRBJ2-5, with TRBD1 identical over 9 bases. The DNA end lines up better with TRBJ2-7; the J call may be wrong. The germline gives CDR1 MNHEY, CDR2 SMNVEV (reference sequence). The CDR3 has 15 amino acids. The CDR3 DNA reads TGTGCCAGCAGTTCACCGGGACAGGGCTCCTACGAGCAGTACTTC. It specifies CASSSPGQGSYEQYF.

The chain joins TRBV27 to TRBJ2-1, with TRBD1 matching over 9 bases. Germline values: CDR1 MNHEY, CDR2 SMNVEV (reference sequence). The junction had 16 bases not matched to a gene; V was cut back by 1 base and J by 9 bases. The CDR3 length is 18 residues. The CDR3: CASSLWPPGTGNPGEQFF. The CDR3 DNA follows: TGTGCCAGCAGTTTATGGCCCCCCGGGACAGGGAATCCGGGTGAGCAGTTCTTC.

The chain carries TRBV7-2 and TRBJ2-5; 7 bases align to TRBD2. The CDR3 covers 14 residues. The germline CDR1 and CDR2 sequences are SGHTA and FQGNSA. With 4 bases clipped from V and 1 base from J, the junction kept 3 bases outside the gene matches. The CDR3 reads CASSSGGTQETQYF. Here the CDR3 DNA reads TGTGCCAGCAGCTCCGGGGGGACCCAAGAGACCCAGTACTTC.

V is TRBV5-6 and J is TRBJ1-4; 9 bases match TRBD1. The CDR3 sequence is 18 residues long. From germline, CDR1 is SGHDT and CDR2 YYEEEE. V was pared by 4 bases and J by 8 bases, with 18 bases of the junction left unmatched. The CDR3 here is CASSPKLGQGIWEEKLFF. For the CDR3, the DNA is TGTGCCAGCAGCCCTAAGCTGGGACAGGGAATTTGGGAAGAAAAACTGTTTTTT. The entire variable domain, with the rest obtained from reference TRBV5-6 and TRBJ1-4, is as follows: DAGVTQSPTHLIKTRGQQVTLRCSPKSGHDTVSWYQQALGQGPQFIFQYYEEEERQRGNFPDRFSGHQFPNYSSELNVNALLLGDSALYLCASSPKLGQGIWEEKLFFGSGTQLSVL.

The CDR3 reads CASWAGTDTQYF. The CDR3, as DNA: TGTGCCAGCTGGGCAGGCACAGATACGCAGTATTTT. The rearrangement links TRBV7-2 to TRBJ2-3, with D unclear. V dropped 8 bases and J dropped 1 base, with 7 bases sitting between them. This CDR3 region has 12 residues. CDR1 SGHTA and CDR2 FQGNSA come from the germline V gene.

This chain connects TRBV4-1 to TRBJ1-1; D not resolved. CDR1 and CDR2 (germline): MGHRA, YSYEKL. The CDR3 contains 14 residues. V was cut by 0 bases and J by 3 bases, with 8 bases left in between. The CDR3: CASSQDSEDTEAFF. In DNA, the CDR3 is TGCGCCAGCAGCCAAGATTCGGAGGACACTGAAGCTTTCTTT.

The chain recombines TRBV19 with TRBJ2-3; D possibly matches TRBD1 or TRBD2 (5 bases each). CDR3 length: 13 amino acids. In germline, CDR1 is LNHDA, CDR2 SQIVND (reference sequence). The V end was cut by 6 bases, the J end by 4 bases, with 11 bases between. The CDR3 protein is CASSPLGADTQYF. CDR3 nucleotides: TGTGCCAGTAGCCCCCTGGGGGCAGATACGCAGTATTTT.

V is TRBV9 and J is TRBJ2-7, with 8 bases identical to TRBD1. This CDR3 is 14 amino acids long. CDR1 and CDR2 from the germline V gene are SGDLS and YYNGEE. Trimming cost V 4 bases and J 5 bases; bases outside gene matches: 8. CDR3 nucleotides: TGTGCCAGCAGCTTCTCAGGGGGCTCTAACGAGCAGTACTTC. The encoded protein is CASSFSGGSNEQYF.

The genes are TRBV4-1 and TRBJ1-5; D unclear. CDR3 size: 17 residues. V was shortened by 0 bases and J by 6 bases, with 18 bases between the two germline ends. The germline V gene has CDR1 MGHRA and CDR2 YSYEKL. CDR3 nucleotide sequence: TGCGCCAGCAGCCAAGAATATGCCCCCGGAGGTGCTCAGCCCCAGCATTTT. Its protein product is CASSQEYAPGGAQPQHF.

This clone was seen only once. This chain joins TRBV27 and TRBJ1-2; D might be TRBD1 (6 bases). Germline lookup yields CDR1 MNHEY and CDR2 SMNVEV (reference sequence). V was pared by 5 bases and J by 4 bases, with 17 bases between. The CDR3 is 15 residues long. CDR3 sequence (DNA): TGTGCCAGCAGTCTGAACCCCGACAGGATCTATGGCTACACCTTC. Translated, it gives CASSLNPDRIYGYTF.